Described below is a single TCR beta chain sequence and its context. In the original processing: Reference gene primer amplification yielded estimated nucleated cell counts. Libraries were prepared by immunoSEQ multiplex PCR; TCRdb keeps only in-frame clonotypes and omits some of them. V, J and clone size derive from that table, while D and trimming were established from the DNA sequence. The sample yields some 45,000 clones, around 85% seen once. Germline V gene sequence: CDR1 MNHEY, CDR2 SMNVEV (reference sequence). This CDR3 has 13 residues. V lost 3 bases and J lost 1, with 7 bases in between. The source of the sample is a study of blood T cell repertoires in COVID-19. Study-level background: From the United States, Italy and Spain came samples of acute and convalescent COVID-19.

The sequencing sample was made of peripheral blood. The source of this sequence is a human donor in a cohort sampled during active COVID-19. V and J are TRBV27 and TRBJ2-7; D unresolved. The CDR3, as DNA: TGTGCCAGCAGTTTGGCCCAATCCTACGAGCAGTACTTC. This encodes CASSLAQSYEQYF.